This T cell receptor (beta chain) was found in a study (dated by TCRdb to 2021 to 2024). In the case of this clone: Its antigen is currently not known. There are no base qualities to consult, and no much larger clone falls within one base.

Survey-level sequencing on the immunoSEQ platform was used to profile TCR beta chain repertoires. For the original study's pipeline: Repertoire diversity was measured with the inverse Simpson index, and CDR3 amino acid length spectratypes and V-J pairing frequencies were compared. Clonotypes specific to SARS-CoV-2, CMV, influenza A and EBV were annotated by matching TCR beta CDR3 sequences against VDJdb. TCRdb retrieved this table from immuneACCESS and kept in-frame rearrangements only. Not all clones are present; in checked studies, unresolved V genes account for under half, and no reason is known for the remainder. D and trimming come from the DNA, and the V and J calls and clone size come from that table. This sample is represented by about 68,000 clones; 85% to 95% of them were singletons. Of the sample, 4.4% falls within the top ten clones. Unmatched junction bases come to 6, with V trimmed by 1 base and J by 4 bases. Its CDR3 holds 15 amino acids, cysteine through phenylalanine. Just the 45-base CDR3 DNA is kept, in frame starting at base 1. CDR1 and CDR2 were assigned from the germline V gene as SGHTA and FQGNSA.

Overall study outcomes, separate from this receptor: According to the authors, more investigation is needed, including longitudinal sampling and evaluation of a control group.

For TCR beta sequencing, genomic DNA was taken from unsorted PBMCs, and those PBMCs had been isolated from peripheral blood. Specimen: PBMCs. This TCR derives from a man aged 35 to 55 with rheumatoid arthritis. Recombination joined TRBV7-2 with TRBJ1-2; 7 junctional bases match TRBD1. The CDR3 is CASSLVIGGGYGYTF. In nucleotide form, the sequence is TGTGCCAGCAGCTTAGTCATAGGGGGCGGCTATGGCTACACCTTC.